This T cell receptor (beta chain) appears in the sequencing data of a study of T-cell memory formation after mild COVID-19. Study results and caveats: Memory sampled before infection contained some responding clones, suggesting cross-reactive memory joined.

TCRdb re-called the 5' RACE reads through MiXCR, storing one row per CDR3 protein. The data show roughly 600,000 distinct CDR3 sequences, more than 15% seen once. About this clonotype: The antigen is unknown.

CDR3 length equals 15 residues. Germline CDR1 LGHNA, CDR2 YSLEER. V gave up 4 bases and J gave up 0 bases, with 11 bases separating them. This receptor was obtained from an adult woman who had mild COVID-19 (a few samples of this study predate the infection). Cell type and time point are not known. V is TRBV4-3 and J is TRBJ2-3; a weak D match, TRBD2 (6 bases). What was sequenced was PBMCs or a T cell subset sorted from them (not recorded which). The CDR3 DNA follows: TGCGCCAGCAGCCGGGGACTCACTAGCACAGATACGCAGTATTTT. Translating gives CASSRGLTSTDTQYF.